These 4 T cell receptor beta chains came from one sample sequenced in a study of patients and donors after allogeneic stem cell transplantation. Via MiXCR, TCRdb re-called the RT-PCR reads, giving one row per CDR3 protein. This sample has approximately 210,000 distinct CDR3 sequences, with less than 45% found just once. Sequencing was carried out using blood, either unsorted or a sorted T cell fraction (not recorded which). Source of these receptors: a human donor who was either an allogeneic HSCT recipient or a stem cell or donor lymphocyte infusion donor (not recorded which). It is not recorded whose cells these are; they may come from a transplant donor.

In its sample, this clonotype was seen a few times. J is TRBJ1-2 and V is TRBV12-3 or TRBV12-4, with D perhaps matching TRBD1 (5 bases). Trimming left V 7 bases short and J 5 bases short, with 14 bases between. CDR3 size: 13 residues. CDR3 amino acids: CASNQDRIYGYTF. In nucleotides, the CDR3 is TGTGCCAGCAATCAAGACAGAATTTATGGCTACACCTTC.

V gene TRBV29-1 combines with J gene TRBJ2-7; the D is unclear. V lost 4 bases and J 1 base, leaving 8 bases between the germline ends. CDR3 length: 12 amino acids. CDR1 SQVTM and CDR2 ANQGSEA come from the germline V gene. CDR3 amino acids: CSVGVGSYEQYF. CDR3 coding DNA: TGCAGCGTTGGTGTCGGGTCCTACGAGCAGTACTTC.

The chain uses TRBV12-3 or TRBV12-4 and TRBJ2-7, with unresolved D. The CDR3 contains 12 residues. Trimming removed 0 bases from V and 6 bases from J, with 6 bases in between. CDR3 sequence: CASSLASREQYF. In DNA, the CDR3 is TGTGCCAGCAGTTTAGCGTCTCGCGAGCAGTACTTC.

The J gene is TRBJ2-2, the V gene TRBV27, with D perhaps given as TRBD1 or TRBD2 (5 bases each). CDR3 size: 12 residues. V lost 6 bases and J 9 bases, leaving 11 bases between the germline ends. Per germline, CDR1 MNHEY and CDR2 SMNVEV (reference sequence). CDR3 DNA sequence: TGTGCCAGCAGCCGGGACGGCAGGGAGCTGTTTTTT. This gives the protein CASSRDGRELFF.